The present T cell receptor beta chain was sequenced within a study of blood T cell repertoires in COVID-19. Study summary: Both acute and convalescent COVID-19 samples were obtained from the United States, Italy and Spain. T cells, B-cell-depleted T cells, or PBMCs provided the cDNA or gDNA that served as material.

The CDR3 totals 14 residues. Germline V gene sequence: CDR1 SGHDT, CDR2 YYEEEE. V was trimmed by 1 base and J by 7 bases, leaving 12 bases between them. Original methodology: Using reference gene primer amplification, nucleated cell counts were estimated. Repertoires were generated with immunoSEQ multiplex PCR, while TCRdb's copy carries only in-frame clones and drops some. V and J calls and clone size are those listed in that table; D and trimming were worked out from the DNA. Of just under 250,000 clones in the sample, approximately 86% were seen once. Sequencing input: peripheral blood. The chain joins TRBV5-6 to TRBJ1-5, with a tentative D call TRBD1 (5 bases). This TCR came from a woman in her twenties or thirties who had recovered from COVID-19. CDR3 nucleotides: TGTGCCAGCAGCTTGCATCAGGGTTCGCAGCCCCAGCATTTT. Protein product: CASSLHQGSQPQHF.